This T cell receptor (beta chain) was recorded in a study of OX40 agonist ivuxolimab in advanced cancers. Regarding the study as a whole: Fewer expanded clones were found on average in CD4+ than in CD8+ T cells.

TCRdb's table, derived via immunoSEQ multiplex PCR, lists solely in-frame clones and lacks some. Of fewer than 90,000 clones in the sample, almost 90% are singletons; the top ten hold roughly 0.71%. As for this clone: Antigen: not known.

Autoimmune disease history or systemic immunosuppression disqualified patients. Blood specimens came from baseline, cycle 4 day 1, and cycle 7 day 1. The V and J ends lost 4 bases and 9 bases, in that order; junction bases with no gene match: 13. The CDR3 length is 15 residues. Germline assignment: CDR1 MNHEY and CDR2 SVGAGI. This sequence was found in an adult with an advanced solid tumor such as melanoma, head and neck, liver or kidney cancer. The sample was CD4+ or CD8+ T cells sorted from blood, taken in a trial of the OX40 agonist ivuxolimab. This rearrangement joins TRBV6-5 to TRBJ2-5; TRBD2 matches 8 bases. The CDR3 nucleotides read TGTGCCAGCAGTTCGGGAGGGGGGAGGGCAGTTCCCCAGTACTTC. Protein product: CASSSGGGRAVPQYF.